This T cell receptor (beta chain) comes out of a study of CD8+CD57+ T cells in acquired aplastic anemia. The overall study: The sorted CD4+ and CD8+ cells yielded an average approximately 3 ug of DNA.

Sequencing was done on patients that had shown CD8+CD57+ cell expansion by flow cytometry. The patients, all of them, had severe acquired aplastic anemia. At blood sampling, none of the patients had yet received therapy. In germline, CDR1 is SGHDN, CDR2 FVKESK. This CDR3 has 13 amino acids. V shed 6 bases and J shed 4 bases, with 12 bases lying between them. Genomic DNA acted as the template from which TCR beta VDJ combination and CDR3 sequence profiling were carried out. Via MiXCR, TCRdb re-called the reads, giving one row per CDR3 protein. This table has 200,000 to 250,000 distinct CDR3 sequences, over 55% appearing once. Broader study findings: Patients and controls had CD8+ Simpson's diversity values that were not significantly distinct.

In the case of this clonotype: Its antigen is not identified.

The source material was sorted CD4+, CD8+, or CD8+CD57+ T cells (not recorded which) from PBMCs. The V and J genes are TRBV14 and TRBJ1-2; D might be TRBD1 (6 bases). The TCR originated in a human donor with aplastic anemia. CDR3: CASRATGVYGYTF. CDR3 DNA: TGTGCCAGCAGGGCGACAGGAGTCTATGGCTACACCTTC. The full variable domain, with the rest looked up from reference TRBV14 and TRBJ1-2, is EAGVTQFPSHSVIEKGQTVTLRCDPISGHDNLYWYRRVMGKEIKFLLHFVKESKQDESGMPNNRFLAERTGGTYSTLKVQPAELEDSGVYFCASRATGVYGYTFGSGTRLTVV.